Sequencing of this TCR beta chain was carried out in a study of blood T cell repertoires in COVID-19. For the study at large: PBMCs, B-cell-depleted T cells, or T cells provided the cDNA or gDNA that made up the material.

Germline assignment: CDR1 LNHDA and CDR2 SQIVND (reference sequence). The length of the CDR3 is 13 residues. With 4 bases removed from V and 3 bases from J, the gap between germline ends came to 10 bases. In the authors' workflow: Estimates of nucleated cell counts were drawn from the amplification of reference gene primers. Data came from immunoSEQ multiplex PCR; TCRdb stores just in-frame clones and leaves some out. V, J and clone size are taken as reported in that table, and D and trimming were inferred from the DNA itself. Altogether about 88,000 clones are present, around 90% being singletons, with the ten largest covering roughly 15%.

The TCR was taken from a male donor with acute or convalescent COVID-19. Input material: peripheral blood. The chain has TRBV19 and TRBJ2-7, with a tentative D call TRBD1 (6 bases). The CDR3 DNA follows: TGTGCCAGTAGTACGACAGGTAGCTACGAGCAGTACTTC. It specifies CASSTTGSYEQYF.